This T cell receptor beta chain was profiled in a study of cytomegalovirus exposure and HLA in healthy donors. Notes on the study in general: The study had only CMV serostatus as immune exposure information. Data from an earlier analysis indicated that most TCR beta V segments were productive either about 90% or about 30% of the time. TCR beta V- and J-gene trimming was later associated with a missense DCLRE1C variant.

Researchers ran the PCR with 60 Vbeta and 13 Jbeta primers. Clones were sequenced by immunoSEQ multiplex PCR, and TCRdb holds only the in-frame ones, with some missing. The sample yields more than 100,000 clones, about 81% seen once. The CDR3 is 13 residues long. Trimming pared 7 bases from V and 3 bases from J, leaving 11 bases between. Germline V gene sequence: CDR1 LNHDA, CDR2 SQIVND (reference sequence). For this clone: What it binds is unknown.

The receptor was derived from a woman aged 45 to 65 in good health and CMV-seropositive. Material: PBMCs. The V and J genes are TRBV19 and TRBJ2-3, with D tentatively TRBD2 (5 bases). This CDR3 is CASKERGTDTQYF. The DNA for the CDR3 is TGTGCCAGTAAAGAACGGGGAACAGATACGCAGTATTTT.